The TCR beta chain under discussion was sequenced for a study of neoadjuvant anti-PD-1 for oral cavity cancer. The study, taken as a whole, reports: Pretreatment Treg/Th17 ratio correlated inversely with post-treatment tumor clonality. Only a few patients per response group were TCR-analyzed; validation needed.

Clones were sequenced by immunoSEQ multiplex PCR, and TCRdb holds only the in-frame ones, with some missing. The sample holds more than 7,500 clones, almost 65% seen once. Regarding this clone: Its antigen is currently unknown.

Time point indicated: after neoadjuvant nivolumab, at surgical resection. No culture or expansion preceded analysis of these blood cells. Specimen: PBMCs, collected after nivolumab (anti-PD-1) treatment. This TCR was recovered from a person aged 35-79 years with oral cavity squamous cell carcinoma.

As DNA, the CDR3 is TGTGCCAGCAGTTTAAGGGGTAGGGGGGATCAGCCCCAGCATTTT. Translated, it gives CASSLRGRGDQPQHF. This chain joins TRBV28 and TRBJ1-5, with a weak D call TRBD1 (6 bases). CDR1 is MDHEN, CDR2 SYDVKM, per germline. This CDR3 region has 15 residues. Trimming removed 2 bases from V and 5 bases from J, with 13 bases in between.